The 22 T cell receptor beta chains reported below all come from one sample, sequenced in a study of blood T cells in healthy people across ages. A second PCR, run for 7 to 11 cycles, used a sample-barcoded 5' primer plus a J-beta primer mix. TCRdb re-derived calls from the 5' RACE reads in MiXCR, one entry per CDR3 protein. The sample lists about 1.6 million distinct CDR3 sequences; approximately 32% were seen once. The sequencing input was blood. The receptors come from a woman aged 25-40 years in good health.

This clonotype was recorded a few times. V and J are TRBV7-9 and TRBJ2-7, with TRBD2 identical over 9 bases. Losses at the gene ends were 4 bases for V and 2 bases for J; bases not matched to a gene: 15. CDR3 size: 18 residues. The germline V gene encodes CDR1 SEHNR and CDR2 FQNEAQ (reference sequence). In nucleotides, the CDR3 is TGTGCCAGCAGCTCTCTCCTCGTGACTAGCGGTCTGACCTACGAGCAGTACTTC. It yields the protein CASSSLLVTSGLTYEQYF.

This rearrangement joins TRBV2 to TRBJ2-3; the D is unclear. This CDR3 is built from 13 residues. Between the trimmed V and J ends, which lost 7 bases and 3 bases, there was a span of 11 bases. Germline CDR1 reads SNHLY; CDR2 reads FYNNEI. The CDR3 sequence: CASNRRRTDTQYF. CDR3 bases: TGTGCCAGCAACCGGAGACGAACAGATACGCAGTATTTT.

J is TRBJ2-1 and V is TRBV5-5, with 14 bases that match TRBD2. Losses at the gene ends were 4 bases for V and 2 bases for J; bases not matched to a gene: 8. The germline V gene has CDR1 SGHKS and CDR2 YYEKEE (reference sequence). The CDR3 covers 18 residues. The DNA for the CDR3 is TGTGCCAGCAGCCTATATTGGACTAGCGGGGGGACCTACAATGAGCAGTTCTTC. The encoded protein is CASSLYWTSGGTYNEQFF.

In nucleotides, the CDR3 is TGCAGTGCTAGAGACCCCAGGGCAGGGAGAAATCAGCCCCAGCATTTT. This gives the protein CSARDPRAGRNQPQHF. The chain combines TRBV20-1 with TRBJ1-5; maybe TRBD1 (5 bases). Germline CDR1 reads DFQATT; CDR2 reads SNEGSKA (reference sequence). This CDR3 comprises 16 residues. V was cut by 0 bases and J by 4 bases, with 16 bases left in between.

This clonotype was detected ten times or more. The V and J genes are TRBV29-1 and TRBJ2-5; a weak D match, TRBD2 (5 bases). Germline V gene data show CDR1 as SQVTM and CDR2 as ANQGSEA. The CDR3 has 10 amino acids. V was clipped by 5 bases and J by 7 bases, with 8 bases between them. CDR3 residues: CSVYEGTQYF. CDR3 DNA sequence: TGCAGCGTTTACGAGGGGACCCAGTACTTC.

The chain carries TRBV10-3 and TRBJ1-6, with D tentatively TRBD1 (6 bases). Trimming shortened V by 2 bases and J by 10 bases, and 15 bases separated the two germline ends. The CDR3 runs to 15 residues. CDR1 and CDR2 from the germline V gene are ENHRY and SYGVKD. CDR3 amino acids: CAISETGMATSPLHF. The CDR3 DNA reads as TGTGCCATCAGTGAGACAGGGATGGCTACGTCACCCCTCCACTTT.

Only a few counts were recorded for this clonotype. This sequence joins TRBV7-9 and TRBJ2-5; 7 nucleotides match TRBD2. The J call may be wrong; the DNA end is better matched by TRBJ2-7. The CDR3 consists of 14 residues. The germline V gene encodes CDR1 SEHNR and CDR2 FQNEAQ (reference sequence). In nucleotides, the CDR3 is TGTGCCAGCAGCTTAGATGGGGGGAGGGACGAGCAGTACTTC. It encodes CASSLDGGRDEQYF.

The chain couples TRBV7-2 to TRBJ1-2; TRBD1 agrees at 10 bases. Germline CDR1 reads SGHTA; CDR2 reads FQGNSA. CDR3 length equals 15 residues. Losses at the gene ends were 0 bases for V and 6 bases for J; bases not matched to a gene: 4. The CDR3 here is CASSLATGGANGYTF. CDR3 DNA: TGTGCCAGCAGCTTAGCGACAGGGGGCGCGAATGGCTACACCTTC.

This clonotype was recorded a few times. The chain combines TRBV7-8 with TRBJ2-3, with D unclear. Trimming removed 2 bases from V and 0 bases from J, with 15 bases in between. This CDR3 spans 17 amino acids. Germline CDR1 reads SGHVS; CDR2 reads FQNEAQ. The CDR3 is CASSLMRLGPSTDTQYF. The CDR3 DNA reads TGTGCCAGCAGCTTAATGCGTCTAGGGCCTAGCACAGATACGCAGTATTTT.

In this sample, this clonotype turned up once. This sequence joins TRBV6-1 and TRBJ2-5, with D possibly TRBD1 on 6 matching bases. Germline CDR1 reads MNHNS; CDR2 reads SASEGT. The CDR3 runs 14 residues. V was pared by 5 bases and J by 5 bases, with 15 bases between. The CDR3 region is CASSPGQQRETQYF. The DNA for the CDR3 is TGTGCCAGCAGTCCAGGACAGCAGCGGGAGACCCAGTACTTC.

This sequence joins TRBV6-5 and TRBJ2-3; no clear D. Trimming pared 8 bases from V and 1 base from J, leaving 13 bases between. Per the germline V gene, CDR1 is MNHEY and CDR2 is SVGAGI. CDR3 length equals 14 residues. The CDR3 coding sequence is TGTGCCAGCCGGACGGCAGTAGGCACAGATACGCAGTATTTT. It encodes CASRTAVGTDTQYF.

This clonotype was picked up a small number of times. The rearrangement joins TRBV10-3 to TRBJ1-2; no reliable D call. This CDR3 spans 14 amino acids. The V end lost 0 bases, the J end lost 6 bases, and 11 bases lay between the germline ends. Per germline, CDR1 ENHRY and CDR2 SYGVKD. The CDR3 DNA is TGTGCCATCAGTGAGTCGTCCCGGCTGGATGGCTACACCTTC. It translates to CAISESSRLDGYTF.

The chain is built from TRBV30 and TRBJ1-2; TRBD1 aligns across 7 bases. The CDR3 is made up of 14 amino acids. With 4 bases clipped from V and 6 bases from J, the junction kept 11 bases outside the gene matches. Per the germline V gene, CDR1 is GTSNPN and CDR2 is SVGIG (reference sequence). The DNA for the CDR3 is TGTGCCTGGACCCCGACAGGGACGGCCCATGGCTACACCTTC. Translating it yields CAWTPTGTAHGYTF. The full variable domain, in which reference TRBV30 and TRBJ1-2 provide the parts outside the CDR3, is SQTIHQWPATLVQPVGSPLSLECTVEGTSNPNLYWYRQAAGRGLQLLFYSVGIGQISSEVPQNLSASRPQDRQFILSSKKLLLSDSGFYLCAWTPTGTAHGYTFGSGTRLTVV.

The chain couples TRBV6-1 to TRBJ2-3, with 7 positions matching TRBD1. The V segment lost 8 bases and the J segment 3 bases; nucleotides outside the gene matches: 14. Germline assignment: CDR1 MNHNS and CDR2 SASEGT. The CDR3 loop spans 16 amino acids. This CDR3 is CASQPSNRGRTDTQYF. The DNA of the CDR3 is TGTGCCAGCCAACCATCGAACAGGGGCCGGACAGATACGCAGTATTTT.

This clonotype came up a few times. CDR3 region: CASKLALAQETQYF. CDR3 in DNA: TGTGCCAGCAAACTAGCGCTAGCCCAAGAGACCCAGTACTTC. The chain employs TRBV7-2 and TRBJ2-5, with 7 bases that match TRBD2. The CDR3 covers 14 residues. Germline CDR1 SGHTA, CDR2 FQGNSA. The V gene end was trimmed by 7 bases and the J gene end by 1 base; junction bases not matched to a gene: 6.

This clonotype was picked up a small number of times. V gene TRBV27 combines with J gene TRBJ2-5; D call uncertain. TRBJ2-7 matches the DNA end more closely, so the J call is doubtful. The V gene's germline CDR1 is MNHEY and CDR2 SMNVEV (reference sequence). CDR3 size: 15 residues. The CDR3 nucleotides read TGTGCCAGCAGTTTCACCACAGTCTCCCCCTACGAGCAGTACTTC. Translation gives CASSFTTVSPYEQYF.

This chain links TRBV20-1 with TRBJ2-3, with D perhaps TRBD2 (7 bases). Trimming stripped 6 bases from V and 4 bases from J, with 20 bases between. CDR3 length: 15 residues. Germline V gene sequence: CDR1 DFQATT, CDR2 SNEGSKA (reference sequence). The CDR3 sequence: CSAPTPAGQPDTQYF. Written as DNA, the CDR3 is TGCAGTGCCCCCACCCCAGCGGGACAACCAGATACGCAGTATTTT.

V usage is TRBV4-1 and J usage is TRBJ2-1, with D possibly matching TRBD2 (5 bases). V lost 4 bases and J 6 bases, leaving 10 bases between the germline ends. Looked up from germline, CDR1 is MGHRA and CDR2 is YSYEKL. This CDR3 has 13 residues. The CDR3 loop is CASSPLASNEQFF. In DNA, the CDR3 is TGCGCCAGCAGCCCCTTAGCGAGCAATGAGCAGTTCTTC.

This clonotype was detected a few times. The V call is TRBV6-1, the J call TRBJ2-7; 9 bases align to TRBD1. CDR1 and CDR2 (germline): MNHNS, SASEGT. The CDR3 runs to 14 residues. The J segment lost 5 bases and the V segment lost 4 bases, leaving 6 bases of the junction unmatched. The CDR3: CASSARDRVDEQYF. CDR3 DNA: TGTGCCAGCAGTGCCAGGGACAGGGTCGACGAGCAGTACTTC.

This clonotype was observed a handful of times. The chain links TRBV12-3 or TRBV12-4 to TRBJ1-4; D perhaps matches TRBD1 (6 bases). The V gene lost 9 bases and the J gene lost 8 bases, with 16 bases spanning the gap. The CDR3 covers 13 residues. CDR3 nucleotide sequence: TGTGCCAGTACACTACAGGGAGGGGAAAAACTGTTTTTT. It codes for CASTLQGGEKLFF.

Only a few counts were recorded for this clonotype. The chain joins TRBV20-1 to TRBJ1-1, with D possibly TRBD1 on 6 matching bases. Per the germline V gene, CDR1 is DFQATT and CDR2 is SNEGSKA (reference sequence). V was clipped by 6 bases and J by 1 base, with 12 bases between them. The CDR3 consists of 13 residues. As DNA, the CDR3 is TGCAGTGCCGGGGGCAGGAAGAACACTGAAGCTTTCTTT. It translates to CSAGGRKNTEAFF.

The genes are TRBV28 and TRBJ2-7; 9 nucleotides agree with TRBD2. Unmatched junction bases numbered 18, after V lost 6 bases and J lost 3 bases. The CDR3 covers 18 residues. The germline V gene encodes CDR1 MDHEN and CDR2 SYDVKM. CDR3 residues: CASSSAGIAGVRVYEQYF. For the CDR3, the DNA is TGTGCCAGCAGCTCAGCGGGGATAGCGGGGGTTAGGGTCTACGAGCAGTACTTC.